The source of this TCR beta chain is a study of T cell repertoires in cytomegalovirus infection. The wider study: CMV infection together with matching HLA type was indicated by public TCR beta signatures.

This clonotype has just a few counts. What it recognizes is unknown. The CDR3 is 11 amino acids. Germline V gives CDR1 SGHRS, CDR2 YFSETQ. Trimming took off 6 bases at V and 8 bases at J, with 9 bases between the two ends. Findings and limits, study-wide: Predominance within the ex vivo response was attributable to HLA-C-restricted CMV-specific TCR beta clonotypes.

TCRdb re-called the reads with MiXCR, one entry per CDR3 protein. The sample includes under 95,000 distinct CDR3 sequences, under 55% of them seen just once. The source material was CD8+ T cells from cultured PBMCs, sampled from culture after CMV antigen stimulation. The chain employs TRBV5-1 and TRBJ2-1, with unresolved D. This receptor was obtained from a human donor in good health (CMV status not recorded). Some clones in this sample may be carry-over from other donors' samples. The CDR3 loop is CASTFSDEQFF. In DNA form, the CDR3 reads TGCGCCAGCACCTTCTCGGATGAGCAGTTCTTC.